This is a list of T cell receptor beta chains from one sample in a study of blood T cell repertoires in COVID-19. Data came from immunoSEQ multiplex PCR; TCRdb stores just in-frame clones and leaves some out. This repertoire shows around 230,000 clones, approximately 81% found once; its top ten account for 7.5% to 9%. Sequenced input: peripheral blood. These receptors were obtained from a woman of 80 years or more with acute or convalescent COVID-19. The conserved cysteine and the conserved F or W are not part of the CDR3 here. Fields, in order: V gene, clone size, CDR3 protein. Some rows have no size entry. The others give once, few or many, or a class for an expanded clone.

TRBV5-4 - ASSPGLIQNTGELF
TRBV27 - ASSLLGVYGYT
TRBV18 - ASSPGRGVTEAF
TRBV2 - ASRGQGNEQF
TRBV9 - ASSVGGEETQY
TRBV5-1 - ASSLGGTGTNEKLF
TRBV19 - ASGAYEQY
TRBV2 - ASSVGTDSNQPQH
TRBV5-5 - ASSGGEYSNQPQH
TRBV24-1 few ATSNFAGGPSADTQY
TRBV5-5 - ASSLPGQETQY
TRBV5-8 - ASSLTGFYGYT